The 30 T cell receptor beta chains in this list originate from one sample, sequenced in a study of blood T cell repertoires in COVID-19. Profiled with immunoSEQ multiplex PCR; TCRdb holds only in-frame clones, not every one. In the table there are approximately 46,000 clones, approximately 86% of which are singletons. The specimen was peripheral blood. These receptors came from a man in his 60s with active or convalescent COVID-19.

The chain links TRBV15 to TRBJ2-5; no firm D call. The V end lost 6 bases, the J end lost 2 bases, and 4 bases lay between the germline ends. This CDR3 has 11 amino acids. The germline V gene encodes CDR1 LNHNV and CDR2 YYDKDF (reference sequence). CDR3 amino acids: CATSLQETQYF. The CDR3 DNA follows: TGTGCCACCAGTTTACAAGAGACCCAGTACTTC. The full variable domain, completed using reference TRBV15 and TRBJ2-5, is DAMVIQNPRYQVTQFGKPVTLSCSQTLNHNVMYWYQQKSSQAPKLLFHYYDKDFNNEADTPDNFQSRRPNTSFCFLDIRSPGLGDTAMYLCATSLQETQYFGPGTRLLVL.

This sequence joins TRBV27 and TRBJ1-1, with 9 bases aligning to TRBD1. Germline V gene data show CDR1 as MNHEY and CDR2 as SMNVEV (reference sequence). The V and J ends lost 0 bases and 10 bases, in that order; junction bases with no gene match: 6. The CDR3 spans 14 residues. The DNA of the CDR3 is TGTGCCAGCAGTTTATCGAGGGACAGGGACGTAGCTTTCTTT. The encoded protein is CASSLSRDRDVAFF.

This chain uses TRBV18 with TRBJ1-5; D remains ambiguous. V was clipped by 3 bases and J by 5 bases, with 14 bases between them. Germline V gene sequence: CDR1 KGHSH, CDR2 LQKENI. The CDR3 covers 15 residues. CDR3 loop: CASSPLGEVDQPQHF. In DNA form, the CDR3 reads TGTGCCAGCTCACCCCTTGGTGAGGTCGATCAGCCCCAGCATTTT.

As DNA, the CDR3 is TGCGCCAGCAGCTTACAGGGTATCTCACCCCTCCACTTT. Its protein is CASSLQGISPLHF. The gene calls are TRBV5-1 and TRBJ1-6; TRBD1 is a possible D gene (6 bases). This CDR3 is built from 13 residues. V gave up 2 bases and J gave up 10 bases, with 10 bases separating them. CDR1 is SGHRS and CDR2 is YFSETQ in the germline V gene.

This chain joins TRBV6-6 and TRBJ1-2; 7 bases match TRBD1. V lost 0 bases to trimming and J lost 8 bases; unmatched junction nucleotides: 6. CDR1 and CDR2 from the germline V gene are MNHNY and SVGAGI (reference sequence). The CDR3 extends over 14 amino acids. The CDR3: CASSYSNQGEGYTF. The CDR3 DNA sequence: TGTGCCAGCAGTTACTCGAACCAGGGGGAAGGCTACACCTTC.

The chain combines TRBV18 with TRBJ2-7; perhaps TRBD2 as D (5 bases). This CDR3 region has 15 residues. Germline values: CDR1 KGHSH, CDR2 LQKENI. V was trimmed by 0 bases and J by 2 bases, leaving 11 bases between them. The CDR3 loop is CASSPPSGSPYEQYF. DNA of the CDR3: TGTGCCAGCTCACCACCGTCGGGGAGCCCCTACGAGCAGTACTTC.

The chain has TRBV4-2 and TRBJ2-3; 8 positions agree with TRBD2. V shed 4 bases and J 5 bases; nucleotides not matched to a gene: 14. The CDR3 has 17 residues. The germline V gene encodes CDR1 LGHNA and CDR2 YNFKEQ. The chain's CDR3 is CASSLRWGAGERDTQYF. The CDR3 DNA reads TGTGCCAGCAGCCTCCGGTGGGGAGCGGGGGAGCGAGATACGCAGTATTTT.

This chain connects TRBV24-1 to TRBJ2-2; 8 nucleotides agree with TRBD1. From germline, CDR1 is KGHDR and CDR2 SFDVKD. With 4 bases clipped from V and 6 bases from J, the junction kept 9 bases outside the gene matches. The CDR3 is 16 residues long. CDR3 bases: TGTGCCACCAGTGACCCCGGACAGGGTAGGGCCGGGGAGCTGTTTTTT. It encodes CATSDPGQGRAGELFF.

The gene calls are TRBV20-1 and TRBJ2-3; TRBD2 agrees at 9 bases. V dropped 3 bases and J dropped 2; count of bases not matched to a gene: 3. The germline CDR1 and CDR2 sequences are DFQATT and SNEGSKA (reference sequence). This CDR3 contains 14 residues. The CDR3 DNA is TGCAGTGCTAGTTCTAGCGGGGACACAGATACGCAGTATTTT. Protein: CSASSSGDTDTQYF.

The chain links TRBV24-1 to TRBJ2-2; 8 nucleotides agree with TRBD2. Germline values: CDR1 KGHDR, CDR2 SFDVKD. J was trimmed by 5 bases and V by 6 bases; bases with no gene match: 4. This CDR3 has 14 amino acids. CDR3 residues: CATSNTGGTGELFF. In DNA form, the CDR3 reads TGTGCCACCAGTAACACGGGGGGGACCGGGGAGCTGTTTTTT.

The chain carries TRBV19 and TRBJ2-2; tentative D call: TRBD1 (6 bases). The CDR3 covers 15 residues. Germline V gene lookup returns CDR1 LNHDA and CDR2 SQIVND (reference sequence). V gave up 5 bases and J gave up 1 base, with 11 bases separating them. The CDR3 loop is CASSFLTGNTGELFF. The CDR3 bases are TGTGCCAGTAGTTTCCTGACAGGGAACACCGGGGAGCTGTTTTTT.

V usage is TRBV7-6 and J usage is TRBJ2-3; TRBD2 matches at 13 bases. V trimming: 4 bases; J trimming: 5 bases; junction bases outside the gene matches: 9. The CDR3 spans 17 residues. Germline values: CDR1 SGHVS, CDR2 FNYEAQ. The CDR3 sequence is CASSSDTSGGAGDTQYF. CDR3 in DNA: TGTGCCAGCAGCTCGGACACTAGCGGGGGGGCCGGAGATACGCAGTATTTT. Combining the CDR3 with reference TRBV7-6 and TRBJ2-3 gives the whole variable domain GAGVSQSPRYKVTKRGQDVALRCDPISGHVSLYWYRQALGQGPEFLTYFNYEAQQDKSGLPNDRFSAERPEGSISTLTIQRTEQRDSAMYRCASSSDTSGGAGDTQYFGPGTRLTVL.

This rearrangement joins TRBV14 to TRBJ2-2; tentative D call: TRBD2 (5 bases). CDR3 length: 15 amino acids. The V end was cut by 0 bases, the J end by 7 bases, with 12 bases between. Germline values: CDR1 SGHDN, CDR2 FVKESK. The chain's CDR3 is CASSQDSREIGELFF. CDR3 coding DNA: TGTGCCAGCAGCCAAGATTCGAGGGAGATCGGGGAGCTGTTTTTT.

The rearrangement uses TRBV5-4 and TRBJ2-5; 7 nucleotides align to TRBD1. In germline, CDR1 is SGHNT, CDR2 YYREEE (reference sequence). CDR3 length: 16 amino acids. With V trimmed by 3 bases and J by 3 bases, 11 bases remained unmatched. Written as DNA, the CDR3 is TGTGCCAGCAGCTGGGGAAGCAGGGGGTTGGAAGAGACCCAGTACTTC. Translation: CASSWGSRGLEETQYF.

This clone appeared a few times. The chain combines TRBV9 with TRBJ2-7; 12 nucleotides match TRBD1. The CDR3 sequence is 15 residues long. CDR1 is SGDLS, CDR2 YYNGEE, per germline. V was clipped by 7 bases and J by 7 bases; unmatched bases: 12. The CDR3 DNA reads TGTGCCAGCCGCGGGGGCGGGACAGGGGGCCAAGAGCAGTACTTC. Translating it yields CASRGGGTGGQEQYF.

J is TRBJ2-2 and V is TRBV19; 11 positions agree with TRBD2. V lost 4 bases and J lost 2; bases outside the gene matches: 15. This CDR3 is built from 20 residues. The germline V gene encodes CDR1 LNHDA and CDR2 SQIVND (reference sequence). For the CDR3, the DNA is TGTGCCAGTAGTACCCCGCCCTTAGCGGGGGGGCTAAAAAACACCGGGGAGCTGTTTTTT. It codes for CASSTPPLAGGLKNTGELFF.

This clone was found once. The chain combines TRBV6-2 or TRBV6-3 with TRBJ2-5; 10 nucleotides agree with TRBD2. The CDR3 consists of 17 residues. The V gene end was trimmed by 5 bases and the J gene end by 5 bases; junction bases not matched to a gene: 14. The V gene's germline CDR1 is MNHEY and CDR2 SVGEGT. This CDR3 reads CASSPGLSGGEWETQYF. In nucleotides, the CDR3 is TGTGCCAGCAGTCCCGGGCTGAGCGGGGGGGAATGGGAGACCCAGTACTTC.

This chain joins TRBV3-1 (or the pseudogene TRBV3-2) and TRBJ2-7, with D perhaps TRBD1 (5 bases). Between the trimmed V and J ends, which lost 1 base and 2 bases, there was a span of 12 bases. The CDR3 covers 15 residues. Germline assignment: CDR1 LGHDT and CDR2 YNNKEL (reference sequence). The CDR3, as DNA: TGTGCCAGCAGCCAAGGCGAGAGGACAACCTACGAGCAGTACTTC. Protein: CASSQGERTTYEQYF.

The CDR3 loop is CASRSDSIGGYTF. The CDR3, as DNA: TGTGCCAGCAGATCGGACAGTATCGGTGGCTACACCTTC. The rearrangement joins TRBV28 to TRBJ1-2, with D possibly matching TRBD1 (6 bases). Germline lookup yields CDR1 MDHEN and CDR2 SYDVKM. Trimming pared 6 bases from V and 7 bases from J, leaving 15 bases between. The CDR3 length is 13 residues.

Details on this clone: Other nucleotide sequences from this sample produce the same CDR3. For the CDR3, the DNA is TGCGCCAGCAGCTTGGGCGGGGGGCGAAACTATGGCTACACCTTC. It is translated as CASSLGGGRNYGYTF. The chain joins TRBV5-1 to TRBJ1-2, with D tentatively TRBD1 (6 bases). Germline CDR1 is SGHRS and CDR2 is YFSETQ. V lost 0 bases and J lost 2, with 11 bases in between. The CDR3 is 15 amino acids.

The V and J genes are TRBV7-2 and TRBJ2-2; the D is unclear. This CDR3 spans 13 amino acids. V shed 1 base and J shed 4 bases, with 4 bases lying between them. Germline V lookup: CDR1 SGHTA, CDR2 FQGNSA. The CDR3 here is CASSLGSTGELFF. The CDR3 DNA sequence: TGTGCCAGCAGCTTAGGTAGCACCGGGGAGCTGTTTTTT.

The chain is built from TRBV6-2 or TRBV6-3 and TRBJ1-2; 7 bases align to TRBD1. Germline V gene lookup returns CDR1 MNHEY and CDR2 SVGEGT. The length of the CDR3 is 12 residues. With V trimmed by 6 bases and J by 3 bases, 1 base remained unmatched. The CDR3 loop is CASSTGDYGYTF. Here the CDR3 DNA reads TGTGCCAGCAGCACAGGGGACTATGGCTACACCTTC.

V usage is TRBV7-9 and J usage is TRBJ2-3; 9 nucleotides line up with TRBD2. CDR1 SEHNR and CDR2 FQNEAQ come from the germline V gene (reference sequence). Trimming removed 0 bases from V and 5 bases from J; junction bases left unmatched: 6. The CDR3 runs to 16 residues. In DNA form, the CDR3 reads TGTGCCAGCAGCTTAGCCGGCGGGGGGGCGGAAGATACGCAGTATTTT. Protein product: CASSLAGGGAEDTQYF.

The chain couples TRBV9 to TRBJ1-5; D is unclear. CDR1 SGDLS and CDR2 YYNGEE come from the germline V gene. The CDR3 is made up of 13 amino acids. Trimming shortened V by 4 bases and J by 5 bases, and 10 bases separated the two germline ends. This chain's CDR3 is CASSLSGDQPQHF. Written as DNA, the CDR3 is TGTGCCAGCAGCCTCTCAGGCGATCAGCCCCAGCATTTT.

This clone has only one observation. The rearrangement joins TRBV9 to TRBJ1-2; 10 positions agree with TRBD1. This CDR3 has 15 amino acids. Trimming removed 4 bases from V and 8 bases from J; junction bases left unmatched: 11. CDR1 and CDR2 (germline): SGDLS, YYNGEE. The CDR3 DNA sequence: TGTGCCAGCAGCTCCAGGACAGGGGGAGTTGCGGGCTACACCTTC. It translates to CASSSRTGGVAGYTF.

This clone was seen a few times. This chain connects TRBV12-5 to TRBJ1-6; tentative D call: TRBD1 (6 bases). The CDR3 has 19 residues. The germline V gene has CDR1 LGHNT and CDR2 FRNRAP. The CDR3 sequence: CALFPDSPGGAYYNSPLHF. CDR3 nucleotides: TGTGCCCTTTTCCCGGACAGTCCCGGAGGAGCCTACTATAATTCACCCCTCCACTTT.

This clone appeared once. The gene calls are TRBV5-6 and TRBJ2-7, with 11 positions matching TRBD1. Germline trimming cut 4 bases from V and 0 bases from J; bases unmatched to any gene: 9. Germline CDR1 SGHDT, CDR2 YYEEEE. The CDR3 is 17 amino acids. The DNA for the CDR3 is TGTGCCAGCAGCATTTGGGGGACAGGGGGAAGCTCCTACGAGCAGTACTTC. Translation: CASSIWGTGGSSYEQYF.

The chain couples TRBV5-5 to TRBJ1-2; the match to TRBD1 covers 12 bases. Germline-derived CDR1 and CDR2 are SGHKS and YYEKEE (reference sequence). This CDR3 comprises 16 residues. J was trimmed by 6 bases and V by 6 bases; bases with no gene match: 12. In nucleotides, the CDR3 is TGTGCCAGCACCTCACGTTGGGGACAGGGGGCGGATGGCTACACCTTC. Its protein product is CASTSRWGQGADGYTF.

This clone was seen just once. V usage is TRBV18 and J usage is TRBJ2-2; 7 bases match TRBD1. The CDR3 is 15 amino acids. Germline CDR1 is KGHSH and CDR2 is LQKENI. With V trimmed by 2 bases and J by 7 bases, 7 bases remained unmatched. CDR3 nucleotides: TGTGCCAGCTCACCATTTCGGGACAGTTACGGGGAGCTGTTTTTT. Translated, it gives CASSPFRDSYGELFF.

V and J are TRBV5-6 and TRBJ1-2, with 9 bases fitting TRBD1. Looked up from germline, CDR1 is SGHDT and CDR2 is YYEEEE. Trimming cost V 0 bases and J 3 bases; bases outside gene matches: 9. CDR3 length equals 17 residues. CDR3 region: CASSLEPGTGFYYGYTF. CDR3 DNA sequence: TGTGCCAGCAGCTTGGAACCCGGGACAGGGTTTTACTATGGCTACACCTTC.